The T cell receptor beta chain described here comes from a study of identical twins. This clonotype was seen a few times. One entry per CDR3 protein results from TCRdb running MiXCR on the 5' RACE reads. The sample lists some 500,000 distinct CDR3 sequences; about 13% were seen once. Trimming pared 2 bases from V and 2 bases from J, leaving 9 bases between. Looked up from germline, CDR1 is SEHNR and CDR2 is FQNEAQ (reference sequence). The CDR3 runs 14 residues. These sequences were also reported in another study, on yellow fever vaccine responses in identical twins.

The chain couples TRBV7-9 to TRBJ2-5; D unresolved. This clonotype originated in a young woman in good health. The specimen sequenced was CD4+ T cells sorted from blood. The CDR3 reads CASSLLLEQETQYF. The CDR3, as DNA: TGTGCCAGCAGCTTACTTTTGGAACAAGAGACCCAGTACTTC.